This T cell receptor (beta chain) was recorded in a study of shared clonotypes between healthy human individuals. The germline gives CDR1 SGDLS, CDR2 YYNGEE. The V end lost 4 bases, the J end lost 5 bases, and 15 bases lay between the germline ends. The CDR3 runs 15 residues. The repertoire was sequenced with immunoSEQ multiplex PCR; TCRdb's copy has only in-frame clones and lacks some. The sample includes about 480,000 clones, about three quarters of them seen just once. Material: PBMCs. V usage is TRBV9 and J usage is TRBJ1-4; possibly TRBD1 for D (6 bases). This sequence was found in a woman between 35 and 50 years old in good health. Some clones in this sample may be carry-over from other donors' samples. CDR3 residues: CASSSLGQRNEKLFF. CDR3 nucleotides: TGTGCCAGCAGCAGTCTCGGACAGAGAAATGAAAAACTGTTTTTT.